These T cell receptor beta chains were read from a single sample in a study of blood T cell repertoires in COVID-19. TCRdb keeps only in-frame clones here, not all; method: immunoSEQ multiplex PCR. The sample yields 74,000 or so clones, 80% to 90% seen once. Material for sequencing was peripheral blood. The receptor set was obtained from a human donor in a cohort sampled during active COVID-19. CDR3s include the opening cysteine and the closing phenylalanine or tryptophan. D genes are given only for firm matches. Clone size is shown for a subset of rows, as once, few, many or a class of expanded clone.

j_call v_call clone_size d_call cdr3_aa cdr3_nt
TRBJ1-2 TRBV19 NA NA CASSIGSDSNYGYTF TGTGCCAGTAGTATAGGGTCGGACAGCAACTATGGCTACACCTTC
TRBJ2-7 TRBV6-5 NA NA CASSYSFGGRREQYF TGTGCCAGCAGTTACAGTTTCGGGGGGCGCCGGGAGCAGTACTTC
TRBJ1-4 TRBV3-1/TRBV3-2 NA NA CASSPMGEKLFF TGTGCCAGCAGCCCTATGGGCGAAAAACTGTTTTTT
TRBJ2-3 TRBV5-1 once NA CASSLAVKLDWSTDTQYF TGCGCCAGCAGCTTGGCAGTCAAACTAGATTGGAGCACAGATACGCAGTATTTT
TRBJ2-7 TRBV14 few NA CASSQGGVEQYF TGTGCCAGCAGCCAAGGAGGTGTCGAGCAGTACTTC
TRBJ2-1 TRBV2 once TRBD2 CASRGPSGYNEQFF TGTGCCAGCAGGGGCCCTAGCGGCTACAATGAGCAGTTCTTC
TRBJ2-3 TRBV7-3 NA TRBD2 CASSPSGRADTQYF TGTGCCAGCAGCCCATCCGGGAGGGCAGATACGCAGTATTTT
TRBJ2-3 TRBV5-4 NA NA CAAGGVGTDTQYF TGTGCCGCCGGAGGGGTTGGGACAGATACGCAGTATTTT
TRBJ2-2 TRBV10-3 few NA CATGGPGTGELFF TGTGCCACGGGGGGCCCCGGTACCGGGGAGCTGTTTTTT
TRBJ2-5 TRBV13 once NA CASSLGLGLRRYF TGTGCCAGCAGCTTAGGCCTCGGTCTTCGGAGGTACTTC
TRBJ1-4 TRBV28 NA NA CASSPGPGEKLFF TGTGCCAGCAGCCCAGGGCCGGGTGAAAAACTGTTTTTT
TRBJ2-6 TRBV7-3 once NA CASGQGRAGANVLTF TGTGCCAGCGGCCAGGGGAGAGCTGGGGCCAACGTCCTGACTTTC
TRBJ1-5 TRBV24-1 NA TRBD1 CATSDEPGTGDSNQPQHF TGTGCCACCAGTGATGAACCCGGGACAGGGGATAGCAATCAGCCCCAGCATTTT
TRBJ2-3 TRBV4-2 NA TRBD2 CASSQAEAGATDTQYF TGTGCCAGCAGCCAAGCCGAGGCGGGAGCCACAGATACGCAGTATTTT
TRBJ1-4 TRBV5-1 NA NA CASTPGDGGRGKKLFF TGCGCCAGCACCCCCGGGGACGGGGGAAGGGGTAAAAAACTGTTTTTT
TRBJ2-1 TRBV10-1 NA TRBD2 CASSESLGLAENEQFF TGCGCCAGCAGTGAGTCGTTGGGACTAGCGGAAAATGAGCAGTTCTTC
TRBJ2-2 TRBV29-1 NA TRBD2 CSVEETSLSGELFF TGCAGCGTTGAAGAGACTAGCCTTTCCGGGGAGCTGTTTTTT
TRBJ2-6 TRBV4-1 NA NA CASSQREWADSGANVLTF TGCGCCAGCAGCCAACGGGAATGGGCCGACTCTGGGGCCAACGTCCTGACTTTC
TRBJ2-7 TRBV7-3 NA TRBD2 CASSLAGGGSYEQYF TGTGCCAGCAGCTTAGCGGGGGGCGGCTCCTACGAGCAGTACTTC